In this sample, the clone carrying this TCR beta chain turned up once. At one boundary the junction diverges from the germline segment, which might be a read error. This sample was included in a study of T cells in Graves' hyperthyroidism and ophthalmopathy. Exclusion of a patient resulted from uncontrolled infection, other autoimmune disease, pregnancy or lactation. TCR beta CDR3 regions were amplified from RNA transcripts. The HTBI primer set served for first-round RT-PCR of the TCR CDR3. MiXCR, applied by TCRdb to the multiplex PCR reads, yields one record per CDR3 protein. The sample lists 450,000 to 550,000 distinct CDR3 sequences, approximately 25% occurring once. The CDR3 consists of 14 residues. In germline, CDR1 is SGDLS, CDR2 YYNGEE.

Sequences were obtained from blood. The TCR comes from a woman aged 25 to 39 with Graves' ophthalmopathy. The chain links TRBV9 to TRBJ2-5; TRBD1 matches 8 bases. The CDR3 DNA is TGTGCCAGCAGCGTCCAGGGGGCCTTAGAGACCAAGTACTTC. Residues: CASSVQGALETKYF.